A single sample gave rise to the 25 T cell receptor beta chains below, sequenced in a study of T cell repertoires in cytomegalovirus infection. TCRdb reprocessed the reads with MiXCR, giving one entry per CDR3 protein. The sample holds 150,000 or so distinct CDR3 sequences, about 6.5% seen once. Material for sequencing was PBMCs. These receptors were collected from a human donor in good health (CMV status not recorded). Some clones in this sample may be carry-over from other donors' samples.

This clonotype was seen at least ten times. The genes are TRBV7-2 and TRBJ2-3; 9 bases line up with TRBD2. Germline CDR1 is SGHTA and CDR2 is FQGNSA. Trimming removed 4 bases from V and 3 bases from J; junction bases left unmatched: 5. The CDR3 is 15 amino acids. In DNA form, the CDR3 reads TGTGCCAGCAGCTCCGCGGGGGGGTGGACAGATACGCAGTATTTT. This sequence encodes CASSSAGGWTDTQYF.

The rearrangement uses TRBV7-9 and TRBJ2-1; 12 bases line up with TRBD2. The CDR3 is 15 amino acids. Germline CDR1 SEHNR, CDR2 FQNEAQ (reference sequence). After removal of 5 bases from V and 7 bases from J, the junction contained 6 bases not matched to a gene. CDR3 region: CASSPPLAGGNEQFF. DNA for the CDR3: TGTGCCAGCAGCCCCCCCCTAGCGGGGGGGAATGAGCAGTTCTTC.

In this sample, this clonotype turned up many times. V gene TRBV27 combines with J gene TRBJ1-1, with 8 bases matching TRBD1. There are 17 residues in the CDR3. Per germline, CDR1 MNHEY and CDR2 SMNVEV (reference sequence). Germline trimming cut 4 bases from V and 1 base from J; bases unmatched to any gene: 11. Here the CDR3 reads CASSSRQGRGANTEAFF. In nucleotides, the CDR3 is TGTGCCAGCAGTTCGCGACAGGGGCGTGGGGCGAACACTGAAGCTTTCTTT.

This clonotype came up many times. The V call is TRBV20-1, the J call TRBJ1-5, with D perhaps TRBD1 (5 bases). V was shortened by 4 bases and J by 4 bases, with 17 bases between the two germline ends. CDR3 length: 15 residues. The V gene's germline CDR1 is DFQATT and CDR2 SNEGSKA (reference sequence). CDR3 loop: CSANEDAGRNQPQHF. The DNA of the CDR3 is TGCAGTGCTAACGAGGACGCAGGGAGAAATCAGCCCCAGCATTTT.

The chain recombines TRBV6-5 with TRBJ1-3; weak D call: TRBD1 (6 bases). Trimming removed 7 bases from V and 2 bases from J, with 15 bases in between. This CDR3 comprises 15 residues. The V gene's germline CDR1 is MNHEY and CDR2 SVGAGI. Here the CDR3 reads CASTLRGGPGNTIYF. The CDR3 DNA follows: TGTGCCAGCACCTTACGAGGGGGGCCTGGAAACACCATATATTTT.

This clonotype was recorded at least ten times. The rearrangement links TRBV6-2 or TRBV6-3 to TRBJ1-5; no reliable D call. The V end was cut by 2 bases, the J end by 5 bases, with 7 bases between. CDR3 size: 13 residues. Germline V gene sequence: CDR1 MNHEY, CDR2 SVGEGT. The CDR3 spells CASSYGPDQPQHF. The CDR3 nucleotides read TGTGCCAGCAGTTACGGTCCCGATCAGCCCCAGCATTTT.

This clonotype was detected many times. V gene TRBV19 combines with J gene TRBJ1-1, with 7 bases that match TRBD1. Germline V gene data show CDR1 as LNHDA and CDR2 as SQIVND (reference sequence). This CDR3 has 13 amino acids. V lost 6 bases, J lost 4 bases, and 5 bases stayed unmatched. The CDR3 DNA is TGTGCCAGTAGGCCGACAGGGAGCACTGAAGCTTTCTTT. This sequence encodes CASRPTGSTEAFF.

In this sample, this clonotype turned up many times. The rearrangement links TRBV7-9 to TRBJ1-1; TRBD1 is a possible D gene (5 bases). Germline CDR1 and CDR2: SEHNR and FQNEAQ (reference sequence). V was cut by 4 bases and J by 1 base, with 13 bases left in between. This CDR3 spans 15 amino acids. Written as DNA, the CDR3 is TGTGCCAGCAGCTATTCGTCCGGGGGGAACACTGAAGCTTTCTTT. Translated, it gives CASSYSSGGNTEAFF.

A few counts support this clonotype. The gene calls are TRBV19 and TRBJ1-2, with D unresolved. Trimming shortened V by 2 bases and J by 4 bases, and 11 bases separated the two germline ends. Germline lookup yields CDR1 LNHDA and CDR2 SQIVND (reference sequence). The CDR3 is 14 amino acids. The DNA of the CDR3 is TGTGCCAGTAGTATACAAGGGATTGGCTATGGCTACACCTTC. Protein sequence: CASSIQGIGYGYTF.

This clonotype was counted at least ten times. The CDR3 sequence: CASSQGYEQYF. CDR3 nucleotides: TGTGCCAGCAGTCAGGGGTACGAGCAGTACTTC. The chain joins TRBV12-3 or TRBV12-4 to TRBJ2-7, with D maybe TRBD1 (6 bases). Deletions cut 5 bases from V and 4 bases from J, with 6 bases between. The CDR3 runs 11 residues.

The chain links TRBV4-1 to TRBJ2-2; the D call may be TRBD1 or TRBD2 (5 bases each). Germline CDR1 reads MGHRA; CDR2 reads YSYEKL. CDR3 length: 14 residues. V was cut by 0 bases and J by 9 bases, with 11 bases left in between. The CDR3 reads CASSQDSWGWELFF. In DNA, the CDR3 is TGCGCCAGCAGCCAAGATTCCTGGGGGTGGGAGCTGTTTTTT.

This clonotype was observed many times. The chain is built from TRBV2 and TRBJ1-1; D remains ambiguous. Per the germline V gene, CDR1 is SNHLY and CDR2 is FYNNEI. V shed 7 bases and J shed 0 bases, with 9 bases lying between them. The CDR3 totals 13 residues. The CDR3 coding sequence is TGTGCCAGCATGAACACCTTGAACACTGAAGCTTTCTTT. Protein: CASMNTLNTEAFF.

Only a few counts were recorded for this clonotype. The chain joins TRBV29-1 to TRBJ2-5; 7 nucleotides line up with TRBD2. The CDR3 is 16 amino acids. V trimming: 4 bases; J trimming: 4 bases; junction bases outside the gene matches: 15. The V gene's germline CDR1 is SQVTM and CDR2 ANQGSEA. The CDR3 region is CSVGGGGSWGLETQYF. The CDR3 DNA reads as TGCAGCGTTGGAGGCGGGGGTAGCTGGGGCCTAGAGACCCAGTACTTC.

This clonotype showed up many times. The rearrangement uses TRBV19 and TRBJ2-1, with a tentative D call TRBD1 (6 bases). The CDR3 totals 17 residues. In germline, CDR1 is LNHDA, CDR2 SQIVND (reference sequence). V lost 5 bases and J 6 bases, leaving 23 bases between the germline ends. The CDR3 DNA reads TGTGCCAGTAGTCCAAGGGACACCCGCCAATTTTCCAATGAGCAGTTCTTC. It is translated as CASSPRDTRQFSNEQFF.

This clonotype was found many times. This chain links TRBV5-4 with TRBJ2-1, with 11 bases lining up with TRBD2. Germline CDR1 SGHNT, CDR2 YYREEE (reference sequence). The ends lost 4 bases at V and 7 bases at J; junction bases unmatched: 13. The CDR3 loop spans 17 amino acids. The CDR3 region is CASSLGIRLAGGNEQFF. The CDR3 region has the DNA TGTGCCAGCAGCCTCGGGATTCGGCTAGCGGGGGGTAATGAGCAGTTCTTC.

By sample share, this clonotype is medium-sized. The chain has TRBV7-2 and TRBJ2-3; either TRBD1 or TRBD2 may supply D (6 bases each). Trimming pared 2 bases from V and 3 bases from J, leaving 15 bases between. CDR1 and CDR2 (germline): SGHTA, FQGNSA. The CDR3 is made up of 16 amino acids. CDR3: CASSLLGGAGTDTQYF. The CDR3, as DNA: TGTGCCAGCAGCTTATTGGGGGGCGCGGGTACAGATACGCAGTATTTT.

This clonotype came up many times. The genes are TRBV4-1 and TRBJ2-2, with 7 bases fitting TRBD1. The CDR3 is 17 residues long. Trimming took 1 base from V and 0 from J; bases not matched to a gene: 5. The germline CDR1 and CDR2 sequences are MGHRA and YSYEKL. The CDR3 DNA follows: TGCGCCAGCAGCCAAGTTTGGACAGGATCGAACACCGGGGAGCTGTTTTTT. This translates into CASSQVWTGSNTGELFF.

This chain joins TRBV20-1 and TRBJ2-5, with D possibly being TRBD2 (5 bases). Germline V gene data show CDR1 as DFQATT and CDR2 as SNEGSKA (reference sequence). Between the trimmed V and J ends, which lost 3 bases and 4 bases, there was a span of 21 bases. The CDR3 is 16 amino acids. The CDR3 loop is CSARRELGWTGETQYF. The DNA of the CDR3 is TGCAGTGCTAGGAGGGAATTGGGATGGACCGGAGAGACCCAGTACTTC.

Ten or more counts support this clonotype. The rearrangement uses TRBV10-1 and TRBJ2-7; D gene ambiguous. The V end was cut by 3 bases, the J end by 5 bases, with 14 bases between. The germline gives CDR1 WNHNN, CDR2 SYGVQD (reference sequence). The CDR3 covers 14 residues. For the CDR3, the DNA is TGCGCCAGCAGTGACGACGCCCGAGCCCACGAGCAGTACTTC. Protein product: CASSDDARAHEQYF.

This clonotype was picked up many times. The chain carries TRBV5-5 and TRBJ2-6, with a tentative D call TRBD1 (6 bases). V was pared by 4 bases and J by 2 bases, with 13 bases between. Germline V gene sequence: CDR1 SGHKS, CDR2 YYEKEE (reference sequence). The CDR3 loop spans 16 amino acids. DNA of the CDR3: TGTGCCAGCAGCGCGGGCACAGGGACTGGGGCCAACGTCCTGACTTTC. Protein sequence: CASSAGTGTGANVLTF.

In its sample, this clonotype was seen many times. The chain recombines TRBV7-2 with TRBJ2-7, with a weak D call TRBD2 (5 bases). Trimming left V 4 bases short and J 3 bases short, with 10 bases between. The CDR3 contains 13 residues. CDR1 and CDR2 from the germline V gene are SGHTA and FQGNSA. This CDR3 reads CASSSTGFYEQYF. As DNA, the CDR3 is TGTGCCAGCAGCTCGACGGGGTTCTACGAGCAGTACTTC.

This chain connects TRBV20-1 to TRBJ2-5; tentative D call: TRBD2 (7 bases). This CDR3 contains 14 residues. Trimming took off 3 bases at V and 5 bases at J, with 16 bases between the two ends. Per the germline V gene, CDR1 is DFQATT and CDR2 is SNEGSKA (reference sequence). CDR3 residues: CSASWGGARETQYF. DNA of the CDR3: TGCAGTGCTAGCTGGGGGGGGGCCAGGGAGACCCAGTACTTC.

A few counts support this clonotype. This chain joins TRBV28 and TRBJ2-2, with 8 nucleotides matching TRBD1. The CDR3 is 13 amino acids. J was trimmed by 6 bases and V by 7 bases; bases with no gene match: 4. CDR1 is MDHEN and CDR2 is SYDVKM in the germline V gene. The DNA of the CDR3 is TGTGCCAGCACGGACAGGGCGGCCGGGGAGCTGTTTTTT. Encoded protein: CASTDRAAGELFF. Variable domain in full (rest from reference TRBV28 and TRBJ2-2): DVKVTQSSRYLVKRTGEKVFLECVQDMDHENMFWYRQDPGLGLRLIYFSYDVKMKEKGDIPEGYSVSREKKERFSLILESASTNQTSMYLCASTDRAAGELFFGEGSRLTVL.

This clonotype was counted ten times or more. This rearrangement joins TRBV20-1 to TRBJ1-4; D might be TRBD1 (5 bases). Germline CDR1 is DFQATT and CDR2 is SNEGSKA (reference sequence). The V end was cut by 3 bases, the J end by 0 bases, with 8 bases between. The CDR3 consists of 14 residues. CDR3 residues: CSASGGATNEKLFF. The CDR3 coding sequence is TGCAGTGCTAGCGGGGGTGCAACTAATGAAAAACTGTTTTTT.

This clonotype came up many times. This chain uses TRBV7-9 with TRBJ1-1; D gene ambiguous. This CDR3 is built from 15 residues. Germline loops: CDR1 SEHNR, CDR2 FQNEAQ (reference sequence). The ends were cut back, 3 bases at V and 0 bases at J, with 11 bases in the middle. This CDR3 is CASSLGPKVNTEAFF. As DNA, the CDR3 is TGTGCCAGCAGCTTGGGCCCTAAAGTGAACACTGAAGCTTTCTTT.